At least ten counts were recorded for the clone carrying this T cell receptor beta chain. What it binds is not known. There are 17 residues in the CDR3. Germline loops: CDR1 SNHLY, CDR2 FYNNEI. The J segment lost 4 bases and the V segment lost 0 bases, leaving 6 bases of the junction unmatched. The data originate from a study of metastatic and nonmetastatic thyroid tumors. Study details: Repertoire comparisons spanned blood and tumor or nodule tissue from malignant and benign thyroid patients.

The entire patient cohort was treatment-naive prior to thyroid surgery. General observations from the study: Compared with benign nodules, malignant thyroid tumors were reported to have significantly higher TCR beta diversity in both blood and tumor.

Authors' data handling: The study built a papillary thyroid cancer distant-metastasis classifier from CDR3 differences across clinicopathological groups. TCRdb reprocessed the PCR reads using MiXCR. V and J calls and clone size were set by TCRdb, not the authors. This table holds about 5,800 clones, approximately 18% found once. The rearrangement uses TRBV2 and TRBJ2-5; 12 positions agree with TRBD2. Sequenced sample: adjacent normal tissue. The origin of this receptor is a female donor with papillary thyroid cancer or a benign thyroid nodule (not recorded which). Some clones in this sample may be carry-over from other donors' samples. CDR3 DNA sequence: TGTGCCAGCAGTGAAGCGTGGGTACTAGCGGGGGGAGAGACCCAGTACTTC. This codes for CASSEAWVLAGGETQYF. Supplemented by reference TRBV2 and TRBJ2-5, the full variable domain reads EPEVTQTPSHQVTQMGQEVILRCVPISNHLYFYWYRQILGQKVEFLVSFYNNEISEKSEIFDDQFSVERPDGSNFTLKIRSTKLEDSAMYFCASSEAWVLAGGETQYFGPGTRLLVL.